These 3 T cell receptor beta chains were sequenced from one sample in a study of blood T cell repertoires in COVID-19. Sequencing was performed with immunoSEQ multiplex PCR; in TCRdb, only in-frame clones are kept and a portion is missing. Found here are 300,000 to 450,000 clones, approximately 81% of them singletons; the top ten hold under 4%. Sequencing was done on a sample of peripheral blood. These TCRs come from a woman between 18 and 29 years old with acute or convalescent COVID-19.

The CDR3 sequence: CSVGHRGIDYEQYF. CDR3 nucleotides: TGCAGCGTTGGCCACAGGGGAATAGACTACGAGCAGTACTTC. The chain carries TRBV29-1 and TRBJ2-7; TRBD1 agrees at 7 bases. The CDR3 runs to 14 residues. V lost 4 bases, J lost 3 bases, and 9 bases stayed unmatched. Germline V gives CDR1 SQVTM, CDR2 ANQGSEA.

CDR3 DNA sequence: TGTGCCAGCAGTGAACAGGGCGGGGGTGAAAAACTGTTTTTT. It translates to CASSEQGGGEKLFF. V gene TRBV2 combines with J gene TRBJ1-4, with D possibly TRBD1 on 5 matching bases. The ends were cut back, 2 bases at V and 7 bases at J, with 11 bases in the middle. This CDR3 comprises 14 residues. Germline CDR1 is SNHLY and CDR2 is FYNNEI.

In this sample, this clone turned up a few times. The V gene is TRBV7-2, the J gene TRBJ2-7; D remains ambiguous. V gave up 5 bases and J gave up 0 bases, with 8 bases separating them. The CDR3 loop spans 13 amino acids. Germline CDR1 is SGHTA and CDR2 is FQGNSA. DNA for the CDR3: TGTGCCAGCAGCCACACAGCCTCCTACGAGCAGTACTTC. Translating gives CASSHTASYEQYF.